Listed below are T cell receptor beta chains from one sample, sequenced in a study of T cell clones after liver transplantation. Produced via immunoSEQ multiplex PCR; TCRdb's table is partial and in-frame only. The sample has under 90,000 clones, 75% to 90% seen once. The specimen was CD4+ T cells from blood, collected before liver transplant. The receptors shown here come from a human donor who received a liver transplant. Each CDR3 is given with its conserved first and last residue. Fields, in order: CDR3 protein, CDR3 DNA, V gene, clone size, J gene, D gene. D genes are given only for firm matches. The size field is filled for only some rows; it gives once, few, many or a size class.

cdr3_aa: CASSLGQGGEKLFF
cdr3_nt: TGCGCCAGCAGCTTGGGTCAGGGAGGAGAAAAACTGTTTTTT
v_call: TRBV5-1
clone_size: .
j_call: TRBJ1-4
d_call: .

cdr3_aa: CASSPGQGPQAFF
cdr3_nt: TGTGCCAGCAGCCCTGGACAGGGCCCACAAGCTTTCTTT
v_call: TRBV5-4
clone_size: .
j_call: TRBJ1-1
d_call: TRBD1

cdr3_aa: CASSPGKAVSYEQYF
cdr3_nt: TGTGCCAGCTCACCTGGTAAAGCGGTCTCCTACGAGCAGTACTTC
v_call: TRBV18
clone_size: .
j_call: TRBJ2-7
d_call: .

cdr3_aa: CASSPVTSGRRGSYEQYF
cdr3_nt: TGTGCCAGCTCACCAGTAACTAGCGGGAGGCGAGGCTCCTACGAGCAGTACTTC
v_call: TRBV18
clone_size: .
j_call: TRBJ2-7
d_call: TRBD2

cdr3_aa: CASSQLGTAYEQYF
cdr3_nt: TGTGCCAGCAGCCAACTGGGGACAGCCTACGAGCAGTACTTC
v_call: TRBV14
clone_size: .
j_call: TRBJ2-7
d_call: TRBD1

cdr3_aa: CASSDRLAGGADTQYF
cdr3_nt: TGTGCCAGCAGTGATAGACTAGCGGGAGGAGCAGATACGCAGTATTTT
v_call: TRBV6-1
clone_size: .
j_call: TRBJ2-3
d_call: TRBD2

cdr3_aa: CASSPGQGNGETQYF
cdr3_nt: TGTGCCAGCAGCCCGGGACAGGGGAACGGAGAGACCCAGTACTTC
v_call: TRBV25-1
clone_size: .
j_call: TRBJ2-5
d_call: TRBD1

cdr3_aa: CASSKTRPGGPDTF
cdr3_nt: TGTGCCAGCAGCAAAACGCGCCCCGGGGGACCGGACACCTTC
v_call: TRBV21-1
clone_size: few
j_call: TRBJ1-2
d_call: .

cdr3_aa: CASRPAGLYGYTF
cdr3_nt: TGTGCCAGCAGGCCGGCGGGGCTCTATGGCTACACCTTC
v_call: TRBV6-1
clone_size: .
j_call: TRBJ1-2
d_call: .

cdr3_aa: CASRGAGELFF
cdr3_nt: TGCGCCAGCAGGGGTGCCGGGGAGCTGTTTTTT
v_call: TRBV10-1
clone_size: few
j_call: TRBJ2-2
d_call: .

cdr3_aa: CASSESVVPPYEQYF
cdr3_nt: TGCGCCAGCAGTGAGTCGGTGGTTCCTCCCTACGAGCAGTACTTC
v_call: TRBV10-2
clone_size: .
j_call: TRBJ2-7
d_call: .

cdr3_aa: CASSPPTGTETQYF
cdr3_nt: TGCGCCAGCAGCCCGCCGACAGGGACAGAGACCCAGTACTTC
v_call: TRBV5-1
clone_size: .
j_call: TRBJ2-5
d_call: TRBD1

cdr3_aa: CASSRSGANVLTF
cdr3_nt: TGTGCCAGCAGTCGCTCTGGGGCCAACGTCCTGACTTTC
v_call: TRBV27
clone_size: .
j_call: TRBJ2-6
d_call: .

cdr3_aa: CASSLRTSGSGGSTDTQYF
cdr3_nt: TGCGCCAGCAGCCTCAGGACTAGCGGGAGTGGTGGCAGCACAGATACGCAGTATTTT
v_call: TRBV4-3
clone_size: .
j_call: TRBJ2-3
d_call: TRBD2

cdr3_aa: CASSLGTVSYEQYF
cdr3_nt: TGCGCCAGCAGCTTAGGGACAGTCTCCTACGAGCAGTACTTC
v_call: TRBV5-1
clone_size: .
j_call: TRBJ2-7
d_call: TRBD1

cdr3_aa: CASSLVSTVEGSEAFF
cdr3_nt: TGTGCCAGCAGCTTAGTGTCGACGGTTGAGGGGAGTGAAGCTTTCTTT
v_call: TRBV7-2
clone_size: .
j_call: TRBJ1-1
d_call: .

cdr3_aa: CASSVDYRTDYNEQFF
cdr3_nt: TGTGCCAGCAGCGTAGACTACCGGACAGACTACAATGAGCAGTTCTTC
v_call: TRBV9
clone_size: .
j_call: TRBJ2-1
d_call: .

cdr3_aa: CASSFEKVAGELFF
cdr3_nt: TGTGCCAGCAGTTTCGAGAAAGTGGCCGGGGAGCTGTTTTTT
v_call: TRBV28
clone_size: .
j_call: TRBJ2-2
d_call: .

cdr3_aa: CASNTPETGVFRRPQHF
cdr3_nt: TGTGCCAGCAATACTCCCGAGACAGGGGTGTTTAGGCGGCCCCAGCATTTT
v_call: TRBV28
clone_size: .
j_call: TRBJ1-5
d_call: TRBD1

cdr3_aa: CASGTGTGGDQPQHF
cdr3_nt: TGCGCCAGCGGGACCGGGACAGGGGGCGATCAGCCCCAGCATTTT
v_call: TRBV10-2
clone_size: .
j_call: TRBJ1-5
d_call: TRBD1

cdr3_aa: CASSLTGGSYQPQHF
cdr3_nt: TGTGCCAGTAGTCTGACAGGGGGTTCTTATCAGCCCCAGCATTTT
v_call: TRBV19
clone_size: few
j_call: TRBJ1-5
d_call: TRBD1

cdr3_aa: CSVSPGLIRETQYF
cdr3_nt: TGCAGCGTCTCCCCGGGACTAATAAGAGAGACCCAGTACTTC
v_call: TRBV29-1
clone_size: .
j_call: TRBJ2-5
d_call: TRBD2

cdr3_aa: CASSPSRGGNTIYF
cdr3_nt: TGTGCCAGCAGCCCCTCCCGAGGTGGAAACACCATATATTTT
v_call: TRBV9
clone_size: once
j_call: TRBJ1-3
d_call: .

cdr3_aa: CASSLTGQADEKLFF
cdr3_nt: TGTGCCAGCAGCTTAACGGGACAGGCGGATGAAAAACTGTTTTTT
v_call: TRBV7-3
clone_size: .
j_call: TRBJ1-4
d_call: TRBD1

cdr3_aa: CSVETGVETQYF
cdr3_nt: TGCAGCGTAGAGACAGGGGTGGAGACCCAGTACTTC
v_call: TRBV29-1
clone_size: .
j_call: TRBJ2-5
d_call: TRBD1

cdr3_aa: CASSFGGSETQYF
cdr3_nt: TGTGCCAGCAGCTTTGGGGGGTCAGAGACCCAGTACTTC
v_call: TRBV7-2
clone_size: .
j_call: TRBJ2-5
d_call: .

cdr3_aa: CASSVTRDRERVIQYF
cdr3_nt: TGTGCCAGCAGTGTCACCCGGGACAGGGAAAGGGTCATTCAGTACTTC
v_call: TRBV28
clone_size: .
j_call: TRBJ2-4
d_call: TRBD1